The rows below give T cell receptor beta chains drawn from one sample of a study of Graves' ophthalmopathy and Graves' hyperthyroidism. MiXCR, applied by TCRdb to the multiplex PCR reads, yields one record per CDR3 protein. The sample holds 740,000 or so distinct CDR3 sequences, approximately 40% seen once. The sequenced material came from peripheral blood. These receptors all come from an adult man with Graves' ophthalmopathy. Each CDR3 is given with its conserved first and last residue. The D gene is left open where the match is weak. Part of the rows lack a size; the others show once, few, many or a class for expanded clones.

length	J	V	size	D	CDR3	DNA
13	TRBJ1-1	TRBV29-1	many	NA	CSVEGATDTEAFF	TGCAGCGTTGAAGGCGCTACCGACACTGAAGCTTTCTTT
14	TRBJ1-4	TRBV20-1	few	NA	CSARVEGTDEKLFF	TGCAGTGCTAGAGTAGAAGGGACGGATGAAAAACTGTTTTTT
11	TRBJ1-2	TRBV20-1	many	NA	CSAEGNYGYTF	TGCAGTGCCGAGGGAAACTATGGCTACACCTTC
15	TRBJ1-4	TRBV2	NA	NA	CASSVGTTTNEKLFF	TGTGCCAGCTCAGTAGGGACAACAACTAATGAAAAACTGTTTTTT
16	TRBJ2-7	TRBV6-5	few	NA	CASSYLNPTDYYEQYF	TGTGCCAGCAGCTACCTAAACCCGACAGATTACTACGAGCAGTACTTC
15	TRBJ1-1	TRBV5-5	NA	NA	CASSQGPGRLTEAFF	TGTGCCAGCAGCCAAGGACCAGGGCGCCTGACTGAAGCTTTCTTT
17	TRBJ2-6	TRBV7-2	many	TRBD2	CASSLLAGATGANVLTF	TGTGCCAGCAGTTTACTAGCGGGAGCTACTGGGGCCAACGTCCTGACTTTC
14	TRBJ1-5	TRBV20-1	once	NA	CSAAGLSYEQPQHF	TGCAGTGCTGCTGGATTATCGTACGAGCAGCCCCAGCATTTT
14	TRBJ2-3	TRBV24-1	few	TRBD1	CATRGGAEADTQYF	TGTGCCACCCGAGGGGGCGCCGAGGCAGATACGCAGTATTTT
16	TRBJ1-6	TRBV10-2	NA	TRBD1	CASSTRDRGFSSPLHF	TGTGCCAGCAGTACGCGGGACAGGGGGTTTAGTTCACCCCTCCACTTT
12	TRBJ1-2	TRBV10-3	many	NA	CAIWDNGDGYTF	TGTGCCATATGGGACAACGGGGATGGCTACACCTTC
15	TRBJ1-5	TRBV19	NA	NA	CASSAKTGGNQPQHF	TGTGCCAGTAGTGCCAAGACAGGAGGAAATCAGCCCCAGCATTTT
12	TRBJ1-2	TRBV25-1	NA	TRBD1	CASSQGEYGYTF	TGTGCCAGCTCACAGGGGGAATATGGCTACACCTTC
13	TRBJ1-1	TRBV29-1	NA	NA	CSEKGLPNTEAFF	TGCAGCGAGAAAGGTCTTCCGAACACTGAAGCTTTCTTT
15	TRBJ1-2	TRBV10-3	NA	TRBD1	CASSYSTGNPYGYTF	TGTGCCAGCAGTTACTCGACAGGGAACCCCTATGGCTACACCTTC
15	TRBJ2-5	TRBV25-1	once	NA	CASSDSAGVGETQYF	TGTGCCAGCAGTGATAGTGCCGGGGTAGGAGAGACCCAGTACTTC